Each of the 26 T cell receptor beta chains below was sequenced from the same sample in a study of long-term antiretroviral therapy in people with HIV. Researchers report immunoSEQ v3.0 was run at survey level. Clones were sequenced by immunoSEQ multiplex PCR, and TCRdb holds only the in-frame ones, with some missing. Altogether more than 25,000 clones are present, about 90% being singletons, with the ten largest covering roughly 3.9%. Sequenced material: unsorted PBMCs, taken 1.8 years after starting antiretroviral therapy. These receptors all stem from a young woman with HIV.

The rearrangement uses TRBV28 and TRBJ2-7; the match to TRBD2 covers 7 bases. Germline CDR1 reads MDHEN; CDR2 reads SYDVKM. V gave up 6 bases and J gave up 2 bases; unmatched junction bases: 4. The CDR3 extends over 13 amino acids. The CDR3 protein is CASRRSGPYEQYF. The CDR3 DNA is TGTGCCAGCAGGCGTAGCGGGCCCTACGAGCAGTACTTC.

The table lists this clone with a count of one. The genes are TRBV11-2 and TRBJ1-4; D is ambiguous. The CDR3 extends over 16 amino acids. The germline gives CDR1 SGHAT, CDR2 FQNNGV. Trimming pared 3 bases from V and 4 bases from J, leaving 15 bases between. The CDR3 is CASSFWLAGGNEKLFF. DNA for the CDR3: TGTGCCAGCAGCTTTTGGTTGGCAGGCGGTAATGAAAAACTGTTTTTT. The complete variable domain, with remaining parts taken from reference TRBV11-2 and TRBJ1-4, reads EAGVAQSPRYKIIEKRQSVAFWCNPISGHATLYWYQQILGQGPKLLIQFQNNGVVDDSQLPKDRFSAERLKGVDSTLKIQPAKLEDSAVYLCASSFWLAGGNEKLFFGSGTQLSVL.

V and J are TRBV6-6 and TRBJ1-5; D call uncertain. CDR1 MNHNY and CDR2 SVGAGI come from the germline V gene (reference sequence). The CDR3 has 13 amino acids. With 3 bases removed from V and 5 bases from J, the gap between germline ends came to 8 bases. Here the CDR3 reads CASSYSLDQPQHF. The DNA of the CDR3 is TGTGCCAGCAGTTATTCCCTCGATCAGCCCCAGCATTTT.

The chain is built from TRBV11-1 and TRBJ2-5; D gene ambiguous. CDR1 and CDR2 from the germline V gene are SGHAT and FQDESV (reference sequence). The CDR3 contains 11 residues. V lost 2 bases to trimming and J lost 5 bases, with 3 bases between them. The DNA of the CDR3 is TGTGCCAGCAGCTTAAGTGAGACCCAGTACTTC. Translating it yields CASSLSETQYF.

V and J are TRBV18 and TRBJ1-5; D gene ambiguous. This CDR3 comprises 16 residues. Per germline, CDR1 KGHSH and CDR2 LQKENI. Between the trimmed V and J ends, which lost 3 bases and 3 bases, there was a span of 15 bases. The CDR3 DNA reads TGTGCCAGCTCACCGGAGAGGCAGGCGATCAATCAGCCCCAGCATTTT. Translated, it gives CASSPERQAINQPQHF.

This clone was counted once. The rearrangement uses TRBV2 and TRBJ1-4; the D gene is possibly TRBD1 (5 bases). CDR1 SNHLY and CDR2 FYNNEI come from the germline V gene. CDR3 length: 16 amino acids. V shed 3 bases and J shed 7 bases, with 18 bases lying between them. The DNA of the CDR3 is TGTGCCAGCAGTGATGGATTGGGCAGGGTTAGTGAAAAACTGTTTTTT. Protein: CASSDGLGRVSEKLFF.

The V gene is TRBV15, the J gene TRBJ2-3; TRBD2 matches at 8 bases. The CDR3 extends over 17 amino acids. The germline gives CDR1 LNHNV, CDR2 YYDKDF (reference sequence). The J segment lost 1 base and the V segment lost 0 bases, leaving 6 bases of the junction unmatched. The CDR3 DNA reads TGTGCCACCAGCAGAGATGGGGGGCGGGAGGGCACAGATACGCAGTATTTT. It is translated as CATSRDGGREGTDTQYF.

The V and J genes are TRBV4-3 and TRBJ2-1; 13 bases match TRBD2. Germline lookup yields CDR1 LGHNA and CDR2 YSLEER. CDR3 length: 16 amino acids. V trimming: 0 bases; J trimming: 7 bases; junction bases outside the gene matches: 3. CDR3 DNA: TGCGCCAGCAGCCAAGATGGACTAGCGGGAGAGAATGAGCAGTTCTTC. Residues: CASSQDGLAGENEQFF.

This clone was detected once. V usage is TRBV9 and J usage is TRBJ2-1; 8 bases agree with TRBD2. V dropped 3 bases and J dropped 0; count of bases not matched to a gene: 8. The CDR3 totals 17 residues. Germline V lookup: CDR1 SGDLS, CDR2 YYNGEE. The CDR3 sequence is CASSGAERESSYNEQFF. CDR3 sequence (DNA): TGTGCCAGCAGCGGAGCGGAGCGGGAGAGCTCCTACAATGAGCAGTTCTTC.

This clone was observed once. The chain has TRBV7-2 and TRBJ2-7, with 7 positions matching TRBD2. V lost 4 bases and J lost 2; bases outside the gene matches: 8. The CDR3 is made up of 15 amino acids. The V gene's germline CDR1 is SGHTA and CDR2 FQGNSA. CDR3 sequence reads: CASSSRDYSTYEQYF. DNA of the CDR3: TGTGCCAGCAGCTCACGGGACTACTCCACCTACGAGCAGTACTTC.

V and J are TRBV2 and TRBJ1-5; D unclear. Between the trimmed V and J ends, which lost 6 bases and 0 bases, there was a span of 12 bases. Looked up from germline, CDR1 is SNHLY and CDR2 is FYNNEI. This CDR3 has 15 residues. CDR3 nucleotides: TGTGCCAGCAGAAGAGAACATCATAGCAATCAGCCCCAGCATTTT. Translating it yields CASRREHHSNQPQHF. The whole variable domain, remainder taken from reference TRBV2 and TRBJ1-5, is EPEVTQTPSHQVTQMGQEVILRCVPISNHLYFYWYRQILGQKVEFLVSFYNNEISEKSEIFDDQFSVERPDGSNFTLKIRSTKLEDSAMYFCASRREHHSNQPQHFGDGTRLSIL.

The chain combines TRBV5-1 with TRBJ2-7; D is uncertain. CDR1 and CDR2 (germline): SGHRS, YFSETQ. This CDR3 spans 13 amino acids. V was trimmed by 3 bases and J by 3 bases, leaving 10 bases between them. The CDR3 coding sequence is TGCGCCAGCAGCTATCTGTCGGACTACGAGCAGTACTTC. Protein product: CASSYLSDYEQYF.

CDR3 in DNA: TGTGCCAGCAGCTTCCGGGACAACAAAAACATTCAGTACTTC. It translates to CASSFRDNKNIQYF. The chain has TRBV11-2 and TRBJ2-4, with a tentative D call TRBD1 (6 bases). CDR3 size: 14 residues. From germline, CDR1 is SGHAT and CDR2 FQNNGV. The ends were cut back, 3 bases at V and 3 bases at J, with 9 bases in the middle.

This clone was observed a single time. The rearrangement links TRBV19 to TRBJ2-1, with 10 bases fitting TRBD2. The CDR3 runs 16 residues. In germline, CDR1 is LNHDA, CDR2 SQIVND (reference sequence). The ends lost 7 bases at V and 5 bases at J; junction bases unmatched: 11. The CDR3 DNA reads TGTGCCAGTAACCCTCCTAGCGGGAGCGCAAACAATGAGCAGTTCTTC. Translated, it gives CASNPPSGSANNEQFF.

This chain connects TRBV5-1 to TRBJ2-7; TRBD2 aligns across 7 bases. The germline CDR1 and CDR2 sequences are SGHRS and YFSETQ. The CDR3 runs to 15 residues. Losses at the gene ends were 3 bases for V and 6 bases for J; bases not matched to a gene: 12. The CDR3, as DNA: TGCGCCAGCAGCTCTACTAGCGAGAGTTCTGGCGAGCAGTACTTC. Its translation: CASSSTSESSGEQYF.

V usage is TRBV18 and J usage is TRBJ1-2; 9 nucleotides align to TRBD1. The CDR3 sequence is 15 residues long. Germline V gene data show CDR1 as KGHSH and CDR2 as LQKENI. The junction had 3 bases not matched to a gene; V was cut back by 2 bases and J by 2 bases. CDR3 in amino acids: CASSPGGQGNYGYTF. Here the CDR3 DNA reads TGTGCCAGCTCACCAGGTGGACAGGGGAACTATGGCTACACCTTC.

V gene TRBV27 combines with J gene TRBJ2-7; TRBD1 is a possible D gene (6 bases). Trimming pared 1 base from V and 5 bases from J, leaving 15 bases between. The CDR3 has 15 amino acids. The germline V gene encodes CDR1 MNHEY and CDR2 SMNVEV (reference sequence). The CDR3, as DNA: TGTGCCAGCAGTTTATACAGGGTAGGTGGGGACGAGCAGTACTTC. It yields the protein CASSLYRVGGDEQYF.

The chain recombines TRBV28 with TRBJ1-3, with D unclear. Germline CDR1 is MDHEN and CDR2 is SYDVKM. Trimming pared 2 bases from V and 2 bases from J, leaving 10 bases between. This CDR3 is built from 15 residues. The CDR3 DNA reads TGTGCCAGCAGTTTACGGCAGGCAACTGGAAACACCATATATTTT. This sequence encodes CASSLRQATGNTIYF.

The V call is TRBV19, the J call TRBJ1-5, with 9 bases that match TRBD1. The CDR3 is 16 amino acids. J gave up 2 bases and V 6 bases, and 8 bases lay outside the gene matches. From germline, CDR1 is LNHDA and CDR2 SQIVND (reference sequence). CDR3 loop: CASSLIRDRGNQPQHF. The CDR3 coding sequence is TGTGCCAGTAGCTTAATCCGGGACAGGGGCAATCAGCCCCAGCATTTT.

CDR3 coding DNA: TGTGCCAGCAGCCCGACCTCGGGCCAGGGGTGGTGGAATGAGCAGTTCTTC. As protein: CASSPTSGQGWWNEQFF. This rearrangement joins TRBV11-3 to TRBJ2-1, with D possibly being TRBD1 (6 bases). The V end was cut by 5 bases, the J end by 7 bases, with 24 bases between. Germline V CDR1 and CDR2: SGHNT, YENEEA. The CDR3 covers 17 residues. Supplemented by reference TRBV11-3 and TRBJ2-1, the full variable domain reads EAGVVQSPRYKIIEKKQPVAFWCNPISGHNTLYWYLQNLGQGPELLIRYENEEAVDDSQLPKDRFSAERLKGVDSTLKIQPAELGDSAVYLCASSPTSGQGWWNEQFFGPGTRLTVL.

The CDR3 region is CASGDSPKEKLFF. As DNA, the CDR3 is TGTGCCAGTGGGGACAGCCCGAAAGAAAAACTGTTTTTT. V and J are TRBV19 and TRBJ1-4; 7 nucleotides line up with TRBD1. The CDR3 is 13 amino acids. V lost 8 bases and J lost 8; bases outside the gene matches: 8. From germline, CDR1 is LNHDA and CDR2 SQIVND (reference sequence).

This chain links TRBV19 with TRBJ1-4; D unresolved. The germline V gene encodes CDR1 LNHDA and CDR2 SQIVND (reference sequence). This CDR3 comprises 14 residues. Trimming removed 2 bases from V and 8 bases from J, with 12 bases in between. The CDR3 sequence is CASSISPRGEKLFF. The CDR3 bases are TGTGCCAGTAGTATAAGTCCACGTGGCGAAAAACTGTTTTTT. Using reference TRBV19 and TRBJ1-4 for the parts outside the CDR3, the full variable domain is DGGITQSPKYLFRKEGQNVTLSCEQNLNHDAMYWYRQDPGQGLRLIYYSQIVNDFQKGDIAEGYSVSREKKESFPLTVTSAQKNPTAFYLCASSISPRGEKLFFGSGTQLSVL.

This clone was detected only once. The chain couples TRBV10-3 to TRBJ1-1; unclear D gene. Germline V gene lookup returns CDR1 ENHRY and CDR2 SYGVKD. The V gene lost 6 bases and the J gene lost 3 bases, with 11 bases spanning the gap. CDR3 length equals 13 residues. DNA of the CDR3: TGTGCCATCAGATCTAGGGAGCACACTGAAGCTTTCTTT. Its protein is CAIRSREHTEAFF.

The genes are TRBV19 and TRBJ1-1; 9 bases fit TRBD1. The CDR3 is made up of 16 amino acids. Losses at the gene ends were 4 bases for V and 0 bases for J; bases not matched to a gene: 6. In germline, CDR1 is LNHDA, CDR2 SQIVND (reference sequence). The CDR3 DNA is TGTGCCAGTAGTAGAGAACAGGGGGCGCTGAACACTGAAGCTTTCTTT. Its protein product is CASSREQGALNTEAFF.

The rearrangement links TRBV15 to TRBJ2-2; a weak D match, TRBD1 (5 bases). This CDR3 is 14 amino acids long. CDR1 and CDR2 from the germline V gene are LNHNV and YYDKDF (reference sequence). Trimming removed 5 bases at V and 2 bases at J, with 9 bases between. Here the CDR3 DNA reads TGTGCCACCAGCCAGGGCCCAAACACCGGGGAGCTGTTTTTT. Protein: CATSQGPNTGELFF. Looking up the rest from reference TRBV15 and TRBJ2-2 gives the full variable domain: DAMVIQNPRYQVTQFGKPVTLSCSQTLNHNVMYWYQQKSSQAPKLLFHYYDKDFNNEADTPDNFQSRRPNTSFCFLDIRSPGLGDTAMYLCATSQGPNTGELFFGEGSRLTVL.

The gene calls are TRBV5-6 and TRBJ2-3, with 7 bases aligning to TRBD2. V shed 3 bases, J shed 1 base, and the junction held 8 bases outside the gene matches. CDR3 size: 16 residues. Germline CDR1 and CDR2: SGHDT and YYEEEE. The CDR3 region is CASSSSGTTRTDTQYF. In DNA form, the CDR3 reads TGTGCCAGCAGCTCCTCCGGGACTACCCGCACAGATACGCAGTATTTT.